This T cell receptor beta chain is drawn from a study of CD8+CD57+ T cells in acquired aplastic anemia. As for the study in general: Sorted CD4+ and CD8+ cell DNA averaged roughly 3 ug. Study results and limitations: The same twenty-nine CD8+ CDR3 sequences occurred in patients and in controls.

The sample holds one count of this clonotype. The target antigen is unknown. Template material for TCR beta VDJ and CDR3 profiling consisted of genomic DNA. TCRdb re-called the reads with MiXCR, one entry per CDR3 protein. In the table there are over 150,000 distinct CDR3 sequences, roughly two thirds of which are singletons. CDR3 length: 15 residues. V was cut by 2 bases and J by 2 bases, with 9 bases left in between. The V gene's germline CDR1 is SGHTA and CDR2 FQGTGA. Patients chosen for sequencing had CD8+CD57+ cells that had expanded, as shown by flow cytometry. Severe acquired aplastic anemia was the diagnosis recorded for all patients.

This rearrangement joins TRBV7-3 to TRBJ2-2, with D possibly TRBD2 on 6 matching bases. This clonotype originated in a human donor with aplastic anemia. The sequencing sample was made of sorted CD4+, CD8+, or CD8+CD57+ T cells (not recorded which) from PBMCs. The CDR3 region is CASSLWDLNTGELFF. The CDR3 coding sequence is TGTGCCAGCAGCTTATGGGACTTAAACACCGGGGAGCTGTTTTTT. Using reference TRBV7-3 and TRBJ2-2 for the parts outside the CDR3, the full variable domain is GAGVSQTPSNKVTEKGKYVELRCDPISGHTALYWYRQSLGQGPEFLIYFQGTGAADDSGLPNDRFFAVRPEGSVSTLKIQRTERGDSAVYLCASSLWDLNTGELFFGEGSRLTVL.